This TCR beta chain was recorded in a study of OX40 agonist ivuxolimab in advanced cancers. In the study overall: Ivuxolimab was a fully human IgG2 agonistic monoclonal antibody targeting the costimulatory receptor OX40 (CD134). Partial responses occurred in three dose-escalation patients: two with cutaneous melanoma and one with hepatocellular carcinoma. Intravenous ivuxolimab was administered to patients every 2 weeks at six dose levels: 0.01, 0.1, 0.3, 1.5, 3 and 10 mg/kg. In the dose-escalation cohort, 65% to 85% of patients were male, and the mean age was 60 years with a range of about 20 to 79. The purpose of peripheral TCRbeta sequencing was to test whether ivuxolimab changed TCR sequence diversity and led to clonal T-cell expansion. The monotherapy dose-escalation portion (N of about 49 patients) of the phase I ivuxolimab trial is reported in the paper. Of the roughly 50 dose-escalation patients, hepatocellular carcinoma was present in 19, melanoma in around 15, renal cell carcinoma in 9 and head and neck cancer in 9. Patients were allowed to have had prior anti-PD-1, anti-PD-L1 or anti-CTLA-4 therapy, and approximately 41% of the dose-escalation patients had previously received checkpoint inhibitors. What the authors observed across the whole study: After ivuxolimab, expanded clones were on average more numerous among CD8+ T cells than among CD4+ T cells. The antigen specificity of the clonally expanded peripheral T cells was not determined. Clonal expansion of both CD4+ and CD8+ blood T cells was observed from baseline to week 6 at doses 0.1 to 3.0 mg/kg. Low levels of normalized T-cell clonal expansion were also shown by some nonresponding patients. In partial responders in the 0.1-3.0 mg/kg groups, normalized peripheral clonal expansion was found to be among the lowest, especially among CD8+ T cells.

To sequence the TCRbeta CDR3 region, genomic DNA was isolated from the sorted cells. The immunoSEQ Assay was used for sequencing of TCRbeta CDR3 regions. Imported from immuneACCESS, the table was reduced by TCRdb to in-frame sequences with V and J called. These copies leave out some clones; in studies compared against another copy, an unresolved V gene accounts for under half, and the cause of the remainder is not known. This sample comprises around 62,000 clones, around 86% of them detected only once. The biggest ten clones account for 0.3% to 0.45% of the sample. Patients with a history of autoimmune disease or receiving systemic immunosuppression were excluded from the trial. In every dose cohort, peripheral blood was drawn for TCR sequencing at baseline, cycle 4 day 1, and cycle 7 day 1. Samples were obtained from an open-label, multicenter, first-in-human phase I dose-escalation trial of ivuxolimab. Adults with locally advanced or metastatic melanoma, renal cell, hepatocellular, or head and neck squamous cell carcinoma were enrolled in the trial. Before TCR sequencing, CD4+ T cells and CD8+ T cells were sorted from peripheral blood as separate populations.

CDR1 LNHNV and CDR2 YYDKDF were looked up in the germline V gene (reference sequence). From V the trimming removes 0 bases and from J it removes 2 bases, while the gene matches leave 5 bases of the junction unaccounted for. The CDR3 holds 17 amino acids from the cysteine to the phenylalanine. The kept DNA is CDR3 alone, 51 bases in frame from the first base. Notes on this clone: Its antigen is unknown. No base quality values were provided; no much bigger clone lies one nucleotide off.

The chain links TRBV15 with TRBJ2-3, with 10 middle bases fitting TRBD2. This clonotype was sampled from an adult with an advanced solid tumor such as melanoma, head and neck, liver or kidney cancer. The sequenced sample was CD4+ or CD8+ T cells sorted from blood, obtained in a trial of the OX40 agonist ivuxolimab. The CDR3 here reads CATSRERAGGITDTQYF. The sequenced DNA: TGTGCCACCAGCAGAGAGCGAGCGGGGGGGATCACAGATACGCAGTATTTT.